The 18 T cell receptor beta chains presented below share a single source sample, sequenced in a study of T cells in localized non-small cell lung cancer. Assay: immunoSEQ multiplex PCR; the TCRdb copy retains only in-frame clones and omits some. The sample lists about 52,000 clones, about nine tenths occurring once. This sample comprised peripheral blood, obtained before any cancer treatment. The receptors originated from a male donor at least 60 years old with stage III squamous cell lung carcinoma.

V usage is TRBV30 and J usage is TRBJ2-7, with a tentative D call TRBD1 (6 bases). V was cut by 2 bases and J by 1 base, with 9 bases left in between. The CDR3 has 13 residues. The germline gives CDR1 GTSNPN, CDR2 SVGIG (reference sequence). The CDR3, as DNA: TGTGCCTGGAGTCCCGGACAGTCCTACGAGCAGTACTTC. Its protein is CAWSPGQSYEQYF.

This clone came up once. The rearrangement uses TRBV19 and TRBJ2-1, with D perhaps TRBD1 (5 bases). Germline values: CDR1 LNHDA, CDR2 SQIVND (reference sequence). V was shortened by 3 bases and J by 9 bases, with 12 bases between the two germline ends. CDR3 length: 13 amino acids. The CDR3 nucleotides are TGTGCCAGTAGTATCAACGGAAGGGGTGAGCAGTTCTTC. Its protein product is CASSINGRGEQFF.

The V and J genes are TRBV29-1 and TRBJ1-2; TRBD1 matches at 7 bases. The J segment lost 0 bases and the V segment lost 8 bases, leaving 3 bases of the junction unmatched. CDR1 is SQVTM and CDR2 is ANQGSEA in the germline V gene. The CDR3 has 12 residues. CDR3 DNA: TGCAGCACGACAGGGCCTAACTATGGCTACACCTTC. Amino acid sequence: CSTTGPNYGYTF.

The CDR3 region is CASSPGQGANNEQFF. As DNA, the CDR3 is TGTGCCAGCAGCCCCGGACAGGGAGCCAACAATGAGCAGTTCTTC. The chain employs TRBV27 and TRBJ2-1; 8 bases agree with TRBD1. This CDR3 has 15 amino acids. J was trimmed by 5 bases and V by 6 bases; bases with no gene match: 9. The germline V gene encodes CDR1 MNHEY and CDR2 SMNVEV (reference sequence).

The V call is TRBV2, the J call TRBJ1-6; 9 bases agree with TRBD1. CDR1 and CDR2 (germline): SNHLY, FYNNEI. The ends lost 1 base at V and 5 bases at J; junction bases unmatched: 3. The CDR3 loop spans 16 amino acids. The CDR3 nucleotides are TGTGCCAGCAGTGAAGAGGGACAGGGCCATAATTCACCCCTCCACTTT. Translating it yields CASSEEGQGHNSPLHF.

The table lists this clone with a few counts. The CDR3 protein is CASSVLAGASTDTQYF. The CDR3 DNA follows: TGTGCCAGCAGCGTCCTAGCGGGAGCGAGCACAGATACGCAGTATTTT. The rearrangement uses TRBV11-1 and TRBJ2-3; 10 bases agree with TRBD2. The V gene's germline CDR1 is SGHAT and CDR2 FQDESV (reference sequence). The V segment lost 5 bases and the J segment 0 bases; nucleotides outside the gene matches: 5. The CDR3 has 16 residues. The entire variable domain, with the rest obtained from reference TRBV11-1 and TRBJ2-3, is as follows: EAEVAQSPRYKITEKSQAVAFWCDPISGHATLYWYRQILGQGPELLVQFQDESVVDDSQLPKDRFSAERLKGVDSTLKIQPAELGDSAMYLCASSVLAGASTDTQYFGPGTRLTVL.

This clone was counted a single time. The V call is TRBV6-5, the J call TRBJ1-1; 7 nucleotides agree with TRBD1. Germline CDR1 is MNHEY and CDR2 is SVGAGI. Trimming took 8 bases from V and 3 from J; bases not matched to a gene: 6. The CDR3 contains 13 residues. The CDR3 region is CASAPRGYTEAFF. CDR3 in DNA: TGTGCCAGCGCCCCCAGGGGGTACACTGAAGCTTTCTTT.

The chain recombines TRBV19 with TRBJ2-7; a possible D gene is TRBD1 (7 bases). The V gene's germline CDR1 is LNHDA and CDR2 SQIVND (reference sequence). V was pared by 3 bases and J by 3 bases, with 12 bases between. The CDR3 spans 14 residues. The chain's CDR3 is CASSMAGGGYEQYF. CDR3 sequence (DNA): TGTGCCAGTAGTATGGCAGGGGGAGGCTACGAGCAGTACTTC.

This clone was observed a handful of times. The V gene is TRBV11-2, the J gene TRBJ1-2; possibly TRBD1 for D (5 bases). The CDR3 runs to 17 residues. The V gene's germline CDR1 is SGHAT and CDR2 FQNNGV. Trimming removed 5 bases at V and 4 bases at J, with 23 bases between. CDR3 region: CASSPAVVPGGSYGYTF. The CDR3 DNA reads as TGTGCCAGCAGCCCAGCGGTGGTGCCGGGGGGGAGCTATGGCTACACCTTC.

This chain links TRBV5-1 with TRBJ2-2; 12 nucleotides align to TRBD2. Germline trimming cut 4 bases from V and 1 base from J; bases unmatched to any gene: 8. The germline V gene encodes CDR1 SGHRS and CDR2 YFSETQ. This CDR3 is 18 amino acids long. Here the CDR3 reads CASSDAQLAGGNTGELFF. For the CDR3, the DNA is TGCGCCAGCAGCGACGCCCAACTAGCGGGGGGGAACACCGGGGAGCTGTTTTTT.

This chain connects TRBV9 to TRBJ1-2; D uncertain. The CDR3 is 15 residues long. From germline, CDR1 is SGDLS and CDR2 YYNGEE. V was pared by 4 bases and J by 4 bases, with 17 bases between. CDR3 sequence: CASSQWGDEGYGYTF. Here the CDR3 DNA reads TGTGCCAGCAGCCAGTGGGGAGACGAGGGCTATGGCTACACCTTC.

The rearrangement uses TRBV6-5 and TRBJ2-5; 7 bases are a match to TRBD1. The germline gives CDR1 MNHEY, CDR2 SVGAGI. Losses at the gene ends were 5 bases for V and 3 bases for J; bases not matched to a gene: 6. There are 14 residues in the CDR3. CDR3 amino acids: CASSAYRGEETQYF. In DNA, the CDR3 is TGTGCCAGCAGTGCCTACAGGGGAGAAGAGACCCAGTACTTC.

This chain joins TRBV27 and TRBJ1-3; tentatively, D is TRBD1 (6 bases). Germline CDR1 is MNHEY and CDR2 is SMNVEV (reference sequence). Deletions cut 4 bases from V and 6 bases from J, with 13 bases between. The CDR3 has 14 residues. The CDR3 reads CASSSGGRLNTIYF. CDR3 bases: TGTGCCAGCAGTTCCGGGGGCCGTTTAAACACCATATATTTT.

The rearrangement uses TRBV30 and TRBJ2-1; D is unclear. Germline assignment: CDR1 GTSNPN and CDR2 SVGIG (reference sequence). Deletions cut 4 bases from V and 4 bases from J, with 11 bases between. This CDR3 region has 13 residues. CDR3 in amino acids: CAWTAHPYNEQFF. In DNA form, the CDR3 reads TGTGCCTGGACGGCACACCCATACAATGAGCAGTTCTTC.

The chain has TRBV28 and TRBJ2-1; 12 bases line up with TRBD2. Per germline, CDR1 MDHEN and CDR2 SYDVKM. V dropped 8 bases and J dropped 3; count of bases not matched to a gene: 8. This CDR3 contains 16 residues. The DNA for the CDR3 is TGTGCCAGCGGGGTCGCTAGCGGGAGGGTCTACAATGAGCAGTTCTTC. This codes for CASGVASGRVYNEQFF. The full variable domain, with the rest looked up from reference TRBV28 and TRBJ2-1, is DVKVTQSSRYLVKRTGEKVFLECVQDMDHENMFWYRQDPGLGLRLIYFSYDVKMKEKGDIPEGYSVSREKKERFSLILESASTNQTSMYLCASGVASGRVYNEQFFGPGTRLTVL.

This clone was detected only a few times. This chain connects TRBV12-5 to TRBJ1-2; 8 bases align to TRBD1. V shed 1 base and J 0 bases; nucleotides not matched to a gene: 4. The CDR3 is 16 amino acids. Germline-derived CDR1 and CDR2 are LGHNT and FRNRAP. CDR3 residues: CASGLGQGPANYGYTF. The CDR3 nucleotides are TGTGCTAGTGGTTTGGGACAGGGGCCCGCTAACTATGGCTACACCTTC.

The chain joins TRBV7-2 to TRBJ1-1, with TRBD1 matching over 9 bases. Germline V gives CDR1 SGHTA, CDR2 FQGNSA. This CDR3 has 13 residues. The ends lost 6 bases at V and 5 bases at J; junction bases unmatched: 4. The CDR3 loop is CASRVQGATEAFF. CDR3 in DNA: TGTGCCAGCAGAGTACAGGGGGCGACTGAAGCTTTCTTT.

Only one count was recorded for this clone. The CDR3 DNA reads TGTGCCAGCAGCCCCGGGACACCGAACACTGAAGCTTTCTTT. Protein sequence: CASSPGTPNTEAFF. This chain joins TRBV7-3 and TRBJ1-1, with D tentatively TRBD1 (6 bases). CDR3 length: 14 residues. Trimming pared 5 bases from V and 1 base from J, leaving 11 bases between. Germline V gene lookup returns CDR1 SGHTA and CDR2 FQGTGA.